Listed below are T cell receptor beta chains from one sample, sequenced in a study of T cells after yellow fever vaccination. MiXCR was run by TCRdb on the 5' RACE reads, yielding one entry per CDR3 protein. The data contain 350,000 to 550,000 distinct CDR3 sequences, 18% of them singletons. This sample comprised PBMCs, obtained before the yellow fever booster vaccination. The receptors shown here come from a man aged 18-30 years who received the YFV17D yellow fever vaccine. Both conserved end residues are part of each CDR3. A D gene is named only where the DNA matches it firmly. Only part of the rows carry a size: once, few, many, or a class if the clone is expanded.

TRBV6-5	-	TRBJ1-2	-	CASTPGDYYGYTF	TGTGCCAGCACGCCTGGGGATTACTATGGCTACACCTTC
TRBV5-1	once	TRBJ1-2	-	CASSLVSPDNYGYTF	TGCGCCAGCAGCTTGGTCTCACCAGACAACTATGGCTACACCTTC
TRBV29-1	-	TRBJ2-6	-	CSVGGQATGANVLTF	TGCAGCGTTGGGGGTCAGGCCACTGGGGCCAACGTCCTGACTTTC
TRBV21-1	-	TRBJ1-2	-	CASSPLGRAGYGYTF	TGTGCCAGCAGCCCACTGGGCAGGGCTGGCTATGGCTACACCTTC
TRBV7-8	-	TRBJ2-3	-	CASSPRSWVPDTQYF	TGTGCCAGCAGCCCCAGAAGCTGGGTCCCAGATACGCAGTATTTT
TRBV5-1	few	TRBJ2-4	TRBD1	CASSGTGTKNIQYF	TGCGCCAGCAGCGGGACAGGGACCAAAAACATTCAGTACTTC
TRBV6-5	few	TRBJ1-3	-	CASSYSAGARGNTIYF	TGTGCCAGCAGTTACTCCGCAGGGGCGCGGGGAAACACCATATATTTT
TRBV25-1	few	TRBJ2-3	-	CASSVDPGRDTQYF	TGTGCCAGCAGTGTCGATCCAGGGAGGGATACGCAGTATTTT
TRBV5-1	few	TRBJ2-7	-	CASSPQTGTNEQYF	TGCGCCAGCAGCCCCCAGACAGGGACTAACGAGCAGTACTTC
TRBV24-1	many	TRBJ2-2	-	CATSDLLDTGELFF	TGTGCCACCAGTGATTTGCTGGACACCGGGGAGCTGTTTTTT
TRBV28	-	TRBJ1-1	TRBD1	CASSLWAGGANTEAFF	TGTGCCAGCAGTTTATGGGCAGGGGGCGCGAACACTGAAGCTTTCTTT
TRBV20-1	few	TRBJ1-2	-	CSARVSSYGYTF	TGCAGTGCTAGAGTATCCAGCTATGGCTACACCTTC
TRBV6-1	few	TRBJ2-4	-	CASSDSKNIQYF	TGTGCCAGCTCGGACAGTAAAAACATTCAGTACTTC
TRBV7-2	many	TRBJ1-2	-	CASSLAGGSYGYTF	TGTGCCAGCAGCTTAGCCGGCGGAAGCTATGGCTACACCTTC
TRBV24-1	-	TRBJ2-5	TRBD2	CATSEFAGGKETQYF	TGTGCCACCAGTGAGTTCGCGGGGGGAAAGGAGACCCAGTACTTC
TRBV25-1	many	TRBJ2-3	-	CASRPQVPTDTQYF	TGTGCCAGCAGGCCCCAGGTCCCCACAGATACGCAGTATTTT
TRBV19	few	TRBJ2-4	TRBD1	CASSNRQGAFIQYF	TGTGCCAGTAGTAACCGACAGGGGGCTTTTATTCAGTACTTC
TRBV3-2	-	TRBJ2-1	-	CASSQDPVAYNEQFF	TGTGCCAGCAGCCAAGATCCGGTGGCGTACAATGAGCAGTTCTTC